This TCR beta chain was identified during a study of early T cells in non-severe SARS-CoV-2 infection. Study-wide background: RNA in bulk from unsorted whole blood was sequenced, and chains were unpaired.

Unique molecular identifiers tagged individual cDNA molecules. TCRdb re-called the 5' RACE reads with MiXCR, one entry per CDR3 protein. The data show tens of thousands of distinct CDR3 sequences, 3% to 4.5% seen once. Study-wide points: VDJdb matching favored anti-spike CD8 responses, missing private and CD4 specificities.

V lost 3 bases to trimming and J lost 5 bases, with 13 bases between them. Germline V gene sequence: CDR1 DFQATT, CDR2 SNEGSKA (reference sequence). This CDR3 contains 13 residues. This clonotype was seen repeatedly, ten times or more. Its antigen remains unknown. The rearrangement links TRBV20-1 to TRBJ2-5, with a possible D match to TRBD2 (5 bases). The specimen was whole blood. The receptor was derived from an adult who was a healthcare worker with PCR-confirmed SARS-CoV-2 infection or an uninfected control (not recorded which). In DNA, the CDR3 is TGCAGTGCTAGTGGAGGAACCCCCGAGACCCAGTACTTC. It specifies CSASGGTPETQYF.